This is a list of T cell receptor beta chains from one sample in a study of vaccination and CD4 T cells after COVID-19. TCRdb itself ran the PCR reads through MiXCR, one entry per CDR3 protein. This sample carries about 17,000 distinct CDR3 sequences, over 30% of them seen once, and the ten largest clones take 8.4%. Antigens for these TCRs are unknown. The specimen was CD4+ T cells from blood, cultured in vitro. These receptor sequences come from a human donor who had recovered from COVID-19. Both conserved end residues are part of each CDR3. Each record gives: D gene, J gene, clone size, V gene, CDR3 protein, CDR3 DNA. A D gene is named only where the DNA matches it firmly. Only part of the rows carry a size: once, few, many, or a class if the clone is expanded.

d_call: TRBD2
j_call: TRBJ2-3
clone_size: few
v_call: TRBV7-6
cdr3_aa: CASSPLAGGTDTQYF
cdr3_nt: TGTGCCAGCAGCCCCCTAGCGGGCGGCACAGATACGCAGTATTTT

d_call: -
j_call: TRBJ2-7
clone_size: -
v_call: TRBV10-3
cdr3_aa: CAISAGLTEQYF
cdr3_nt: TGTGCCATCAGTGCGGGGCTAACCGAGCAGTACTTC

d_call: -
j_call: TRBJ1-5
clone_size: few
v_call: TRBV20-1
cdr3_aa: CSARVTGHSNQPQHF
cdr3_nt: TGCAGTGCTAGAGTGACGGGACATAGCAATCAGCCCCAGCATTTT

d_call: -
j_call: TRBJ2-2
clone_size: few
v_call: TRBV1
cdr3_aa: CTIRDLTGELFF
cdr3_nt: TGCACAATACGGGACCTCACCGGGGAGCTGTTTTTT

d_call: -
j_call: TRBJ2-5
clone_size: -
v_call: TRBV25-1
cdr3_aa: CASKVGGGETQYF
cdr3_nt: TGTGCCAGCAAGGTTGGGGGCGGAGAGACCCAGTACTTC

d_call: -
j_call: TRBJ1-5
clone_size: few
v_call: TRBV21-1
cdr3_aa: CASSTKKGVRQPQHF
cdr3_nt: TGTGCCAGCAGCACGAAAAAAGGGGTGCGGCAGCCCCAGCATTTT

d_call: TRBD1
j_call: TRBJ2-5
clone_size: -
v_call: TRBV7-9
cdr3_aa: CASSFRTGRETQYF
cdr3_nt: TGTGCCAGCAGCTTCCGGACAGGGCGAGAGACCCAGTACTTC

d_call: TRBD2
j_call: TRBJ2-5
clone_size: -
v_call: TRBV5-8
cdr3_aa: CASSLVLAGAGGTQYF
cdr3_nt: TGTGCCAGCAGCTTGGTCCTAGCGGGAGCAGGAGGGACCCAGTACTTC

d_call: -
j_call: TRBJ2-7
clone_size: -
v_call: TRBV5-1
cdr3_aa: CASSLRKGSYEQYF
cdr3_nt: TGCGCCAGCAGCTTGAGAAAGGGGAGCTACGAGCAGTACTTC

d_call: -
j_call: TRBJ2-7
clone_size: -
v_call: TRBV25-1
cdr3_aa: CASRSVGLTSYEQYF
cdr3_nt: TGTGCCAGCAGGTCTGTAGGGCTAACCTCCTACGAGCAGTACTTC

d_call: TRBD1
j_call: TRBJ1-6
clone_size: -
v_call: TRBV2
cdr3_aa: CASSRDRANSPLHF
cdr3_nt: TGTGCCAGCAGCCGGGACAGGGCTAATTCACCCCTCCACTTT

d_call: TRBD1
j_call: TRBJ2-3
clone_size: -
v_call: TRBV12-3/TRBV12-4
cdr3_aa: CASSIRTRDRGRADTQYF
cdr3_nt: TGTGCCAGCAGCATAAGGACTAGGGACAGGGGTAGAGCGGATACGCAGTATTTT

d_call: -
j_call: TRBJ2-2
clone_size: -
v_call: TRBV5-6
cdr3_aa: CASSQGPGSGELFF
cdr3_nt: TGTGCCAGCAGTCAAGGTCCCGGGAGCGGGGAGCTGTTTTTT